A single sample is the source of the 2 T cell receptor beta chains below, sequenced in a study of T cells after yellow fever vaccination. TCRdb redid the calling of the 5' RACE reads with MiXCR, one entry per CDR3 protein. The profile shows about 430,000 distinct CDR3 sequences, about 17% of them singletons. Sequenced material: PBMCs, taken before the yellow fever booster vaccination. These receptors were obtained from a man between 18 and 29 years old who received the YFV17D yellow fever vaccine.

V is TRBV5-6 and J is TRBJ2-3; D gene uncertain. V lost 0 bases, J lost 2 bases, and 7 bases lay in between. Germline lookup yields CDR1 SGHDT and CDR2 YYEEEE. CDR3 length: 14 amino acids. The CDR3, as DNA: TGTGCCAGCAGCTTGGACCCAGTCACAGATACGCAGTATTTT. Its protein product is CASSLDPVTDTQYF.

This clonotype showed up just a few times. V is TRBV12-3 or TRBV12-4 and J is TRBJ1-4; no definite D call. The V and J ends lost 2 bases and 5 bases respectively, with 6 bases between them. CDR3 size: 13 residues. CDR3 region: CASSLIQNEKLFF. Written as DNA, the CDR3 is TGTGCCAGCAGTTTAATACAGAATGAAAAACTGTTTTTT.